The entry below describes one T cell receptor (beta chain). The antigen is unknown. The CDR3 covers 13 residues. CDR1 is MNHNS and CDR2 is SASEGT in the germline V gene. V lost 2 bases and J lost 1, with 5 bases in between. The data stem from a study of T cell responses to AZD1222 COVID-19 vaccine. The repertoire was sequenced with immunoSEQ multiplex PCR; TCRdb's copy has only in-frame clones and lacks some. Of some 130,000 clones listed, approximately 92% are singletons. General observations from the study: Only after the peak T cell response were repertoires sampled.

The chain recombines TRBV6-1 with TRBJ2-5; D remains unclear. The material was peripheral blood, obtained 28 days after the second AZD1222 dose. The source of this sequence is an adult who received the AZD1222 COVID-19 vaccine. The CDR3 here is CASSEPGQETQYF. The CDR3 nucleotides read TGTGCCAGCAGTGAACCAGGCCAAGAGACCCAGTACTTC.